The entry below gives a single T cell receptor beta chain sequence along with its context. The data were obtained in a study of T-cell reconstitution after alpha-beta-depleted transplantation in children. During its preparation, the TCRbeta library received unique molecular identifiers. Each CDR3 protein is one row after TCRdb ran MiXCR on the PCR reads. The table lists some 640,000 distinct CDR3 sequences, roughly 15% of them singletons, with 1.1% in the top ten. CDR3 size: 13 residues. With 0 bases removed from V and 5 bases from J, the gap between germline ends came to 10 bases. The V gene's germline CDR1 is DFQATT and CDR2 SNEGSKA (reference sequence).

This TCR was sampled from a human donor who donated a stem cell graft to a child with acute myeloid leukemia. J is TRBJ1-1 and V is TRBV20-1; tentative D call: TRBD1 (5 bases). The source was PBMCs from the stem cell graft donor, collected from the stem cell graft. CDR3 amino acids: CSAREGRYTEAFF. The CDR3 nucleotides are TGCAGTGCTAGAGAGGGGCGGTATACTGAAGCTTTCTTT.